This T cell receptor (beta chain) was documented in a study of blood T cells in healthy people across ages. General study findings and limits: Across the age range, TCR beta diversity per million T cells fell in a roughly linear way.

A second PCR, run for 7 to 11 cycles, used a sample-barcoded 5' primer plus a J-beta primer mix. TCRdb reprocessed the 5' RACE reads with MiXCR, giving one entry per CDR3 protein. The repertoire includes fewer than 800,000 distinct CDR3 sequences, 49% of them detected once, and around a third sits in the top ten. Between the trimmed V and J ends, which lost 4 bases and 4 bases, there was a span of 20 bases. CDR3 size: 16 residues. CDR1 and CDR2 from the germline V gene are SGHRS and YFSETQ. As regards this clonotype: The antigen remains unidentified.

The source material was blood. This clonotype originated in a woman between 55 and 75 years old in good health. The gene calls are TRBV5-1 and TRBJ2-5; D unresolved. The CDR3 sequence is CASSLPLHQVSETQYF. In nucleotides, the CDR3 is TGCGCCAGCAGCCTTCCCCTTCATCAGGTTTCAGAGACCCAGTACTTC.